The 16 T cell receptor beta chains below were found in one sample sequenced in a study of blood T cell repertoires in COVID-19. Method: immunoSEQ multiplex PCR; TCRdb's copy keeps in-frame clones and lacks some. This table holds some 190,000 clones, 85% to 90% found once. Sequenced input: PBMCs or T cells enriched from blood (not recorded which). These receptors came from a woman between 35 and 50 years old in a cohort exposed to, infected with or recovered from COVID-19 (not recorded which).

J is TRBJ2-3 and V is TRBV7-6; perhaps TRBD2 as D (7 bases). The ends were cut back, 6 bases at V and 4 bases at J, with 20 bases in the middle. Germline V gene lookup returns CDR1 SGHVS and CDR2 FNYEAQ. This CDR3 is built from 16 residues. CDR3 in amino acids: CASSLYLRGAADTQYF. CDR3 nucleotides: TGTGCCAGCAGTCTTTATCTACGGGGGGCCGCAGATACGCAGTATTTT.

The rearrangement joins TRBV2 to TRBJ2-4; 11 positions agree with TRBD1. The germline V gene encodes CDR1 SNHLY and CDR2 FYNNEI. The CDR3 has 14 amino acids. The ends lost 5 bases at V and 6 bases at J; junction bases unmatched: 3. DNA of the CDR3: TGTGCCAGCAGTCGGACAGGGGGCTTAAACATTCAGTACTTC. Protein sequence: CASSRTGGLNIQYF.

This chain uses TRBV7-7 with TRBJ1-5; 8 bases align to TRBD1. This CDR3 has 16 amino acids. The V and J ends lost 5 bases and 0 bases, in that order; junction bases with no gene match: 6. The germline V gene has CDR1 SSHAT and CDR2 FNYEAQ (reference sequence). The CDR3 nucleotides read TGTGCCAGCAGCCCTGGACAGGGCTTTAGCAATCAGCCCCAGCATTTT. Protein: CASSPGQGFSNQPQHF.

The chain has TRBV24-1 and TRBJ1-2; 8 nucleotides agree with TRBD1. V was clipped by 3 bases and J by 6 bases; unmatched bases: 8. The CDR3 covers 15 residues. Germline CDR1 and CDR2: KGHDR and SFDVKD. CDR3 amino acids: CATSDTTQGANGYTF. In DNA form, the CDR3 reads TGTGCCACCAGTGATACCACTCAGGGGGCGAATGGCTACACCTTC.

CDR3 in amino acids: CASKITGTGNYEQYF. CDR3 DNA sequence: TGTGCCAGCAAAATAACCGGGACAGGCAACTACGAGCAGTACTTC. The chain uses TRBV6-5 and TRBJ2-7; 8 nucleotides agree with TRBD1. The trim removed 7 bases at V and 3 bases at J, leaving 11 bases unmatched. Germline-derived CDR1 and CDR2 are MNHEY and SVGAGI. This CDR3 has 15 amino acids.

The rearrangement uses TRBV2 and TRBJ2-7; TRBD1 agrees at 10 bases. The CDR3 sequence is 16 residues long. With 3 bases clipped from V and 3 bases from J, the junction kept 8 bases outside the gene matches. Germline V CDR1 and CDR2: SNHLY, FYNNEI. The CDR3 reads CASSDPRDRGFYEQYF. CDR3 nucleotides: TGTGCCAGCAGTGACCCCCGGGACAGGGGCTTCTACGAGCAGTACTTC.

This clone was observed a single time. The chain recombines TRBV10-3 with TRBJ2-4; tentative D call: TRBD1 (6 bases). The CDR3 has 16 amino acids. V shed 2 bases and J shed 1 base, with 12 bases lying between them. Germline V gene lookup returns CDR1 ENHRY and CDR2 SYGVKD. CDR3 bases: TGTGCCATCAGTGAGGGGACAAACACGGCCAAAAACATTCAGTACTTC. Protein product: CAISEGTNTAKNIQYF.

The rearrangement joins TRBV10-3 to TRBJ2-3, with a tentative D call TRBD2 (5 bases). This CDR3 has 16 amino acids. Germline-derived CDR1 and CDR2 are ENHRY and SYGVKD. V was shortened by 8 bases and J by 2 bases, with 20 bases between the two germline ends. DNA of the CDR3: TGTGCCATCCCACCCGAAGAGGGCGGCTACACAGATACGCAGTATTTT. Translation: CAIPPEEGGYTDTQYF.

A single count supports this clone. The chain links TRBV19 to TRBJ1-1; 8 bases are a match to TRBD1. CDR3 length equals 16 residues. The V and J ends lost 7 bases and 5 bases, in that order; junction bases with no gene match: 15. Per the germline V gene, CDR1 is LNHDA and CDR2 is SQIVND (reference sequence). CDR3 region: CASTPDRERSVTEAFF. DNA for the CDR3: TGTGCCAGTACCCCGGACAGGGAAAGGTCAGTAACTGAAGCTTTCTTT.

This chain uses TRBV4-1 with TRBJ1-1; D ambiguous. The CDR3 has 14 amino acids. Trimming took 6 bases from V and 4 from J, leaving 15 bases between them. CDR1 and CDR2 from the germline V gene are MGHRA and YSYEKL. The CDR3 region is CASRPSGVITEAFF. CDR3 DNA: TGCGCCAGCAGGCCCTCGGGAGTTATCACTGAAGCTTTCTTT.

The CDR3 DNA reads as TGTGCCAGCAGCTTAGCGGGGGAGGTCGCACAGGCGCACGAGCAGTACTTC. It is translated as CASSLAGEVAQAHEQYF. The genes are TRBV7-6 and TRBJ2-7; the D gene is possibly TRBD2 (6 bases). In germline, CDR1 is SGHVS, CDR2 FNYEAQ. CDR3 size: 17 residues. V was clipped by 0 bases and J by 5 bases, with 20 bases between them. The whole variable domain, remainder taken from reference TRBV7-6 and TRBJ2-7, is GAGVSQSPRYKVTKRGQDVALRCDPISGHVSLYWYRQALGQGPEFLTYFNYEAQQDKSGLPNDRFSAERPEGSISTLTIQRTEQRDSAMYRCASSLAGEVAQAHEQYFGPGTRLTVT.

This chain joins TRBV7-9 and TRBJ1-6; D is perhaps TRBD1 (5 bases). CDR1 is SEHNR, CDR2 FQNEAQ, per germline (reference sequence). The CDR3 spans 14 residues. V was pared by 1 base and J by 6 bases, with 7 bases between. CDR3 residues: CASSLGQSNSPLHF. The CDR3, as DNA: TGTGCCAGCAGCTTAGGACAGTCTAATTCACCCCTCCACTTT.

The rearrangement uses TRBV6-1 and TRBJ1-2, with D tentatively TRBD1 (6 bases). The CDR3 is made up of 17 amino acids. Trimming shortened V by 2 bases and J by 5 bases, and 21 bases separated the two germline ends. CDR1 and CDR2 from the germline V gene are MNHNS and SASEGT. CDR3 bases: TGTGCCAGCAGTGAATTGGAATCAGGGGCGAGTGGGTATGGCTACACCTTC. Protein: CASSELESGASGYGYTF.

V usage is TRBV19 and J usage is TRBJ1-6, with 7 bases fitting TRBD1. The CDR3 covers 18 residues. The germline gives CDR1 LNHDA, CDR2 SQIVND (reference sequence). With 1 base clipped from V and 10 bases from J, the junction kept 16 bases outside the gene matches. The CDR3 here is CASSIAAPSTGVGSPLHF. The CDR3 DNA sequence: TGTGCCAGTAGTATAGCCGCCCCCTCTACAGGGGTAGGATCACCCCTCCACTTT.

This sequence joins TRBV5-4 and TRBJ2-3, with a weak D call TRBD2 (5 bases). The CDR3 is 18 residues long. V was clipped by 0 bases and J by 2 bases, with 19 bases between them. Germline CDR1 and CDR2: SGHNT and YYREEE (reference sequence). CDR3 nucleotides: TGTGCCAGCAGCTTGGGAGCTAGGCGGGCCAACCCCACAGATACGCAGTATTTT. This gives the protein CASSLGARRANPTDTQYF. The full variable domain, in which reference TRBV5-4 and TRBJ2-3 provide the parts outside the CDR3, is ETGVTQSPTHLIKTRGQQVTLRCSSQSGHNTVSWYQQALGQGPQFIFQYYREEENGRGNFPPRFSGLQFPNYSSELNVNALELDDSALYLCASSLGARRANPTDTQYFGPGTRLTVL.

V is TRBV11-3 and J is TRBJ1-1; a weak D match, TRBD1 (6 bases). V was cut by 4 bases and J by 5 bases, with 8 bases left in between. CDR1 and CDR2 (germline): SGHNT, YENEEA. The CDR3 sequence is 12 residues long. The DNA of the CDR3 is TGTGCCAGCAGCTATAGGGGGACTGAAGCTTTCTTT. Translated, it gives CASSYRGTEAFF.